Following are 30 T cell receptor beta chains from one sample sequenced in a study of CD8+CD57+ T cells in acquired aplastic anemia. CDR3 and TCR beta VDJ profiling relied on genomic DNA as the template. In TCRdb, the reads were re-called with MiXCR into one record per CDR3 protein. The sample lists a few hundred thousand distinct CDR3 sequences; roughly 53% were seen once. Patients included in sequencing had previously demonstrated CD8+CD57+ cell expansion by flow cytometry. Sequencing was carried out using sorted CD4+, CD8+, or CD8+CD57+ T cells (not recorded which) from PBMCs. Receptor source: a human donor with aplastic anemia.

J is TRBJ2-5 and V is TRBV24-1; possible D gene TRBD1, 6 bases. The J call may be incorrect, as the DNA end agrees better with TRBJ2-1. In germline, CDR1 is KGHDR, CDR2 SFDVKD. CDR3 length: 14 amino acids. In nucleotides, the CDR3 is TGTGCCACCAGTGAAGCAGGGGTGTACAATGAGCAGTTCTTC. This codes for CATSEAGVYNEQFF.

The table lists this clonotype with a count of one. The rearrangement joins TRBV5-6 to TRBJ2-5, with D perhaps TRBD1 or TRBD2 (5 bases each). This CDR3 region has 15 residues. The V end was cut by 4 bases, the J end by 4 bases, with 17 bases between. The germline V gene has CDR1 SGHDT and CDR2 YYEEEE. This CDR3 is CASSRNVRGRETQYF. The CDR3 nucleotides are TGTGCCAGCAGCCGTAATGTCCGGGGCCGAGAGACCCAGTACTTC.

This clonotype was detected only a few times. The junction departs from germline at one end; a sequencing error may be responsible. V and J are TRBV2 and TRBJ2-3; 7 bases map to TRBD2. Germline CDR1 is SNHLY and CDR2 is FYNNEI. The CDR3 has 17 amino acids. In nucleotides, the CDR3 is TGCGCCAGCAGACGGAGGGGAGGGGAAGGGGGCACAGATACGCAGTATTTT. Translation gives CASRRRGGEGGTDTQYF.

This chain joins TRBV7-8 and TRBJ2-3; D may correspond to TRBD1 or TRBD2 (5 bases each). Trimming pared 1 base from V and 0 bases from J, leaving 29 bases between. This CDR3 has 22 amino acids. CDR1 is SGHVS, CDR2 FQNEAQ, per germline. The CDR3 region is CASSLDRDLAGSWLGSTDTQYF. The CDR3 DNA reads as TGTGCCAGCAGCTTAGATCGGGACCTGGCGGGTTCCTGGTTAGGGAGCACAGATACGCAGTATTTT.

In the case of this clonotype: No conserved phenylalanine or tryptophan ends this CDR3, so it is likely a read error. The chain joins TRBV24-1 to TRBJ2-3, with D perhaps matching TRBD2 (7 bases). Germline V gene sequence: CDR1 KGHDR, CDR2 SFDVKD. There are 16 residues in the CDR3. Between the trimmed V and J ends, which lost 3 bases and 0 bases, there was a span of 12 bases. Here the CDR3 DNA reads TGTGCCACCAGTGATCAAAGGGGGGGTAGCACAGATACGCAGTATCTT. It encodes CATSDQRGGSTDTQYL.

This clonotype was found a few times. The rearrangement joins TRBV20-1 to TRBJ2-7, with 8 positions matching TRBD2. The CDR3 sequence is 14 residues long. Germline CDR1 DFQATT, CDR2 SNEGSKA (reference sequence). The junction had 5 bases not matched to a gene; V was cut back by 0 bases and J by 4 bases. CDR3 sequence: CSARDIREGYEQYF. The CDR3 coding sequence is TGCAGTGCTAGAGATATCCGGGAGGGTTACGAGCAGTACTTC.

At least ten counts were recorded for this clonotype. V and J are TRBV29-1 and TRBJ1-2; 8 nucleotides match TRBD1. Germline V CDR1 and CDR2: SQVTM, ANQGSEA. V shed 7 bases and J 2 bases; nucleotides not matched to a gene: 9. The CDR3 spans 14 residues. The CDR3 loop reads CSASGTGGNYGYTF. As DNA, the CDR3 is TGCAGCGCTTCAGGGACAGGCGGAAACTATGGCTACACCTTC.

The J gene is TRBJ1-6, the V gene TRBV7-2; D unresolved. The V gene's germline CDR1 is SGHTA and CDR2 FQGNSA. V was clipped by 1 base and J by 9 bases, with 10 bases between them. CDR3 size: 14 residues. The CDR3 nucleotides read TGTGCCAGCAGCTTAGGAGGGTTCGGTTCACCCCTCCACTTT. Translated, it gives CASSLGGFGSPLHF.

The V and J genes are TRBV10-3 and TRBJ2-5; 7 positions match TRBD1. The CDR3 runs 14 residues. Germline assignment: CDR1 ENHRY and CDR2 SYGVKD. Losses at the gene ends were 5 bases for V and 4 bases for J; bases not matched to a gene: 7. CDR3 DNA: TGTGCCATCAGTCCGGGACAGAACCTAGAGACCCAGTACTTC. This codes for CAISPGQNLETQYF.

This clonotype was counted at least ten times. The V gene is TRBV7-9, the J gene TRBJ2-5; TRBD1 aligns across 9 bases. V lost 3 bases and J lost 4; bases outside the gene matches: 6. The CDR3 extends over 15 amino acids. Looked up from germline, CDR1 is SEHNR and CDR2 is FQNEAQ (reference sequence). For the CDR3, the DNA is TGTGCCAGCAGCTTCGGGACAGGGTCTGGAGAGACCCAGTACTTC. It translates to CASSFGTGSGETQYF.

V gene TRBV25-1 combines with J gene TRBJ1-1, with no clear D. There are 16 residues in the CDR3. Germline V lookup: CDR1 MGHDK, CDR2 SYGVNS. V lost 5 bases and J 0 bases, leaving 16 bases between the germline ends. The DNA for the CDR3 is TGTGCCAGCAGTTACTTCTCGGGAACCATGAACACTGAAGCTTTCTTT. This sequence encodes CASSYFSGTMNTEAFF. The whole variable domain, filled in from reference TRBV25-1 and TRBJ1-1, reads EADIYQTPRYLVIGTGKKITLECSQTMGHDKMYWYQQDPGMELHLIHYSYGVNSTEKGDLSSESTVSRIRTEHFPLTLESARPSHTSQYLCASSYFSGTMNTEAFFGQGTRLTVV.

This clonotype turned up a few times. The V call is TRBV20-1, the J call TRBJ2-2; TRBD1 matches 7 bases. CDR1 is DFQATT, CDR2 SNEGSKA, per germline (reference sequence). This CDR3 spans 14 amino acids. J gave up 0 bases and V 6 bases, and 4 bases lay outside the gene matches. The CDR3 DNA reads TGCAGTGCCAGGGGACAGACGAACACCGGGGAGCTGTTTTTT. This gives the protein CSARGQTNTGELFF.

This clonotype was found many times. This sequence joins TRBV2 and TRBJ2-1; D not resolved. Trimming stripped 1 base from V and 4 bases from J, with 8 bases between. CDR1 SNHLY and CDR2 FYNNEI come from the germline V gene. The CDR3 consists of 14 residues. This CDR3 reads CASSEVSEYNEQFF. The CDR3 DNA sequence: TGTGCCAGCAGTGAAGTAAGTGAGTACAATGAGCAGTTCTTC.

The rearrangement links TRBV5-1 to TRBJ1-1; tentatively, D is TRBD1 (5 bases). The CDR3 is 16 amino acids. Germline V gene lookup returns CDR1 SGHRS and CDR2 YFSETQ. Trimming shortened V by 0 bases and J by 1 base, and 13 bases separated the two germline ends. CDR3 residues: CASSLAGQAKNTEAFF. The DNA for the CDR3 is TGCGCCAGCAGCTTGGCAGGACAAGCTAAGAACACTGAAGCTTTCTTT. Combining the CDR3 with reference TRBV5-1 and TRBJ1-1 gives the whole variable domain KAGVTQTPRYLIKTRGQQVTLSCSPISGHRSVSWYQQTPGQGLQFLFEYFSETQRNKGNFPGRFSGRQFSNSRSEMNVSTLELGDSALYLCASSLAGQAKNTEAFFGQGTRLTVV.

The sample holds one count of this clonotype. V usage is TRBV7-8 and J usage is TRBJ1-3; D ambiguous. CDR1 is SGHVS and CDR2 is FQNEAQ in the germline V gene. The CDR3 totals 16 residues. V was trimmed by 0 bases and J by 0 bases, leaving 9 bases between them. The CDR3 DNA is TGTGCCAGCAGCTTAGCCAAGGGAATCTCTGGAAACACCATATATTTT. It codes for CASSLAKGISGNTIYF.

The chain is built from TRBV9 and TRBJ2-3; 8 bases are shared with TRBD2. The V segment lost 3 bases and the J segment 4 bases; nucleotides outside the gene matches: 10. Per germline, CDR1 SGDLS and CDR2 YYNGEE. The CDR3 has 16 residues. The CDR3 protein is CASSAPTSGTSDTQYF. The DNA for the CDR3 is TGTGCCAGCAGCGCGCCAACTAGCGGAACATCAGATACGCAGTATTTT.

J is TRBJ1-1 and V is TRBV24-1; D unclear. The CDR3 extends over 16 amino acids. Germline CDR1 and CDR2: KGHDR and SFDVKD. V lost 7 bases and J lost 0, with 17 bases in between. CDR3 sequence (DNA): TGTGCCACCAGCATATTGTATGGGGAACTGAACACTGAAGCTTTCTTT. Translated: CATSILYGELNTEAFF.

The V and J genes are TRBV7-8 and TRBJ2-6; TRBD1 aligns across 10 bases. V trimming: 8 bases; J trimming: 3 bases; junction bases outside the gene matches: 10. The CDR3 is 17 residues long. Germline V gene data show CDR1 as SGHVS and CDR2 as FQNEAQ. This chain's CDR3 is CASARTGGFLGANVLTF. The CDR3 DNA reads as TGTGCCAGCGCCCGGACAGGGGGTTTTCTTGGGGCCAACGTCCTGACTTTC.

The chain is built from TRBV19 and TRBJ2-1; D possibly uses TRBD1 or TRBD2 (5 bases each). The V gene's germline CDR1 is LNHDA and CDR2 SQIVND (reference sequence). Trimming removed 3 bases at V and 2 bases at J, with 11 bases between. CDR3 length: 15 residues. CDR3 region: CASSIRDVPYNEQFF. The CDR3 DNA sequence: TGTGCCAGTAGTATTAGGGACGTACCCTACAATGAGCAGTTCTTC.

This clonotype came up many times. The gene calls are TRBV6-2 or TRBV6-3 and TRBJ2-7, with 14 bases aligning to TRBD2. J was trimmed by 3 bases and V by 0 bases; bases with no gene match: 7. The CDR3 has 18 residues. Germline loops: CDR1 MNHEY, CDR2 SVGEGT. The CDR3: CASSYSGLAGGANYEQYF. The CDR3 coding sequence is TGTGCCAGCAGTTACTCCGGACTAGCGGGAGGAGCAAACTACGAGCAGTACTTC.

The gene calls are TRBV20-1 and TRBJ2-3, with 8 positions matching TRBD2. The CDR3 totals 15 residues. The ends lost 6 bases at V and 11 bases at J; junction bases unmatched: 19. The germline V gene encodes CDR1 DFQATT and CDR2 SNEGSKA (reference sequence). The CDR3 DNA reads TGCAGTGCCCACCCCACGTCGGGGGGGCGAGATGAGCAGTATTTT. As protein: CSAHPTSGGRDEQYF.

CDR3 sequence: CASSPTGLPEKETQYF. In DNA, the CDR3 is TGTGCCAGCAGCCCGACGGGACTCCCCGAAAAGGAGACCCAGTACTTC. The chain joins TRBV9 to TRBJ2-5, with D possibly matching TRBD2 (6 bases). CDR1 is SGDLS and CDR2 is YYNGEE in the germline V gene. Between the trimmed V and J ends, which lost 4 bases and 5 bases, there was a span of 21 bases. The CDR3 has 16 amino acids.

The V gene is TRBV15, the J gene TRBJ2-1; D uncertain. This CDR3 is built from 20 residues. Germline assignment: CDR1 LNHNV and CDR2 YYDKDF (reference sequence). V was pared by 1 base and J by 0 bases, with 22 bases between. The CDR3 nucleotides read TGTGCCACCAGCAGAGTTGCCCTCGAATCAGGAGAATACTCCTACAATGAGCAGTTCTTC. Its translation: CATSRVALESGEYSYNEQFF.

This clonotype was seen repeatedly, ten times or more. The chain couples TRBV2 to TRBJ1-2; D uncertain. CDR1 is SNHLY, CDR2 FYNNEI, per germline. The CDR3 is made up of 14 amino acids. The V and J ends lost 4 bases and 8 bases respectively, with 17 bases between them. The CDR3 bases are TGTGCCAGCAGTGGCCTGGGGTCTCGAGCGGGCTACACCTTC. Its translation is CASSGLGSRAGYTF.

CDR3 sequence (DNA): TGTGCCAGCTCACCCGACAGGGTCCTCTCCTACGAGCAGTACTTC. Encoded protein: CASSPDRVLSYEQYF. V is TRBV18 and J is TRBJ2-7; 7 nucleotides line up with TRBD1. After removal of 3 bases from V and 0 bases from J, the junction contained 5 bases not matched to a gene. CDR1 and CDR2 (germline): KGHSH, LQKENI. CDR3 length: 15 amino acids. Filled out from reference TRBV18 and TRBJ2-7, the complete variable domain reads NAGVMQNPRHLVRRRGQEARLRCSPMKGHSHVYWYRQLPEEGLKFMVYLQKENIIDESGMPKERFSAEFPKEGPSILRIQQVVRGDSAAYFCASSPDRVLSYEQYFGPGTRLTVT.

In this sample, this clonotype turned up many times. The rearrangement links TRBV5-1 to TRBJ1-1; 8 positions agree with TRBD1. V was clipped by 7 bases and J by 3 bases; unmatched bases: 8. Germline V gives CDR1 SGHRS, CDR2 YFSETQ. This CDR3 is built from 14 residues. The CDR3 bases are TGCGCCAGCGGCGCACAGGGGGGGGACACTGAAGCTTTCTTT. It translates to CASGAQGGDTEAFF.

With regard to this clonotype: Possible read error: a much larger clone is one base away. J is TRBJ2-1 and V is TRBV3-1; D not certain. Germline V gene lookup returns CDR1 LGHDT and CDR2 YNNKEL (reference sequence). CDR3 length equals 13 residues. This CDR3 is CASNQEIPREQFF. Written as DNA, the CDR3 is TGTGCCAGCAACCAAGAAATCCCTAGGGAGCAGTTCTTC.

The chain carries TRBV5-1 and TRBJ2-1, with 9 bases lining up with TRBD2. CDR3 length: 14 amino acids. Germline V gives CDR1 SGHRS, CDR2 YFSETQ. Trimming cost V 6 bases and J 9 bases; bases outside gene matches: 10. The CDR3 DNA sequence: TGCGCCAGCACGACCGGGCTAGCGGGAACTGAGCAGTTCTTC. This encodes CASTTGLAGTEQFF.

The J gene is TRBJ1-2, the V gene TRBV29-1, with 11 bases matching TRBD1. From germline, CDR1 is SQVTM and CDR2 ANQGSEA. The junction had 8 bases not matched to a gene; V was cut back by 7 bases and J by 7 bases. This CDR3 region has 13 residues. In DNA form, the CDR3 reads TGCAGCGCCGGACAGGGGGCTCTGAGTGGCTACACCTTC. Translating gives CSAGQGALSGYTF.

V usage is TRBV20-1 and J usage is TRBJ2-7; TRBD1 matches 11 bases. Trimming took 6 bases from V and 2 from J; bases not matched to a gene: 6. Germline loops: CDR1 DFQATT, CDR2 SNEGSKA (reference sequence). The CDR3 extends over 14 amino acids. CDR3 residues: CSAPGQGGPYEQYF. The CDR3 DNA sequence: TGCAGTGCCCCGGGACAGGGGGGTCCCTACGAGCAGTACTTC.